The 3 T cell receptor beta chains below come from one sample, sequenced in a study of blood T cells in healthy people across ages. A second PCR of 7 to 11 cycles used a sample-barcoded 5' primer and a J-beta primer mix. Via MiXCR, TCRdb re-called the 5' RACE reads, giving one row per CDR3 protein. Of more than 650,000 distinct CDR3 sequences detected, about a fifth appear once; the ten largest clones hold around 22%. Sequenced sample: blood. Receptors were obtained from a man between 65 and 85 years old in good health.

The rearrangement joins TRBV20-1 to TRBJ1-6; TRBD1 agrees at 7 bases. From germline, CDR1 is DFQATT and CDR2 SNEGSKA (reference sequence). Trimming took 4 bases from V and 9 from J; bases not matched to a gene: 6. The CDR3 has 13 residues. The CDR3, as DNA: TGCAGTGCTATAGACAGGGCTTTTTCACCCCTCCACTTT. Protein product: CSAIDRAFSPLHF.

V gene TRBV28 combines with J gene TRBJ2-4; TRBD2 is a possible D gene (6 bases). CDR1 is MDHEN and CDR2 is SYDVKM in the germline V gene. This CDR3 region has 13 residues. V was shortened by 6 bases and J by 3 bases, with 9 bases between the two germline ends. The CDR3 nucleotides read TGTGCCAGCAGCTCCGGGGGCAAAAACATTCAGTACTTC. This translates into CASSSGGKNIQYF. Based on the CDR3 plus reference TRBV28 and TRBJ2-4, the full variable domain is DVKVTQSSRYLVKRTGEKVFLECVQDMDHENMFWYRQDPGLGLRLIYFSYDVKMKEKGDIPEGYSVSREKKERFSLILESASTNQTSMYLCASSSGGKNIQYFGAGTRLSVL.

The count of this clonotype is one. The rearrangement uses TRBV29-1 and TRBJ2-1, with 15 bases matching TRBD2. The CDR3 extends over 12 amino acids. The V and J ends lost 7 bases and 10 bases, in that order; junction bases with no gene match: 2. CDR1 is SQVTM and CDR2 is ANQGSEA in the germline V gene. This chain's CDR3 is CSGGLAGGEQFF. For the CDR3, the DNA is TGCAGCGGCGGACTAGCGGGAGGGGAGCAGTTCTTC.